These 19 T cell receptor beta chains came from one sample sequenced in a study of T cells in Graves' hyperthyroidism and ophthalmopathy. The source material, RNA transcripts, was used to amplify TCR beta CDR3 regions. RT-PCR in the first round (using the HTBI primer set) targeted the TCR CDR3. Each CDR3 protein is one row after TCRdb ran MiXCR on the multiplex PCR reads. Here the sample spans roughly 550,000 distinct CDR3 sequences, about 16% being singletons. The sample comprised blood. These TCRs come from a woman in her twenties or thirties with Graves' ophthalmopathy.

There are many counts of this clonotype. The chain uses TRBV28 and TRBJ1-5; TRBD1 matches at 7 bases. Germline V gene data show CDR1 as MDHEN and CDR2 as SYDVKM. The V and J ends lost 2 bases and 7 bases, in that order; junction bases with no gene match: 5. The length of the CDR3 is 14 residues. The CDR3 reads CASSLGRGRQPQHF. The CDR3 nucleotides are TGTGCCAGCAGTTTAGGTAGGGGGCGGCAGCCCCAGCATTTT.

This clonotype has only a few counts. The gene calls are TRBV7-9 and TRBJ1-4; 7 bases agree with TRBD1. Per the germline V gene, CDR1 is SEHNR and CDR2 is FQNEAQ (reference sequence). With V trimmed by 4 bases and J by 4 bases, 12 bases remained unmatched. The CDR3 runs to 17 residues. In nucleotides, the CDR3 is TGTGCCAGCAGCTCATCTGACAGGGCCGGCCTTAATGAAAAACTGTTTTTT. This encodes CASSSSDRAGLNEKLFF.

This chain connects TRBV4-3 to TRBJ2-1; the match to TRBD2 covers 7 bases. The CDR3 has 15 residues. With V trimmed by 4 bases and J by 7 bases, 10 bases remained unmatched. CDR1 is LGHNA and CDR2 is YSLEER in the germline V gene. CDR3 DNA sequence: TGCGCCAGCAGCCGATCCGGCGGGAGAGGGAATGAGCAGTTCTTC. Translation: CASSRSGGRGNEQFF.

CDR3 in DNA: TGTGCCAGCAGCCTCAGGGGTTTCGTTTCGGGGGCCAACGTCCTGACTTTC. Translation: CASSLRGFVSGANVLTF. The rearrangement joins TRBV3-1 to TRBJ2-6, with D maybe TRBD1 (6 bases). The CDR3 is made up of 17 amino acids. V lost 4 bases to trimming and J lost 4 bases, with 17 bases between them. Germline CDR1 LGHDT, CDR2 YNNKEL (reference sequence).

The V and J genes are TRBV7-3 and TRBJ2-3; D is ambiguous. The CDR3 loop spans 15 amino acids. CDR1 and CDR2 (germline): SGHTA, FQGTGA. The V end was cut by 3 bases, the J end by 3 bases, with 13 bases between. CDR3 nucleotides: TGTGCCAGCAGCTTGGCCGTCAGTGATACAGATACGCAGTATTTT. Translating it yields CASSLAVSDTDTQYF. Variable domain in full (rest from reference TRBV7-3 and TRBJ2-3): GAGVSQTPSNKVTEKGKYVELRCDPISGHTALYWYRQSLGQGPEFLIYFQGTGAADDSGLPNDRFFAVRPEGSVSTLKIQRTERGDSAVYLCASSLAVSDTDTQYFGPGTRLTVL.

This clonotype was seen many times. The V call is TRBV7-9, the J call TRBJ2-5; 7 bases are shared with TRBD1. The CDR3 is made up of 11 amino acids. Germline V lookup: CDR1 SEHNR, CDR2 FQNEAQ (reference sequence). J gave up 3 bases and V 11 bases, and 3 bases lay outside the gene matches. The CDR3 here is CAVDRKETQYF. The CDR3 nucleotides read TGTGCCGTGGACAGGAAAGAGACCCAGTACTTC.

This clonotype was seen a few times. The gene calls are TRBV15 and TRBJ1-5; D perhaps matches TRBD1 (6 bases). Germline V gene lookup returns CDR1 LNHNV and CDR2 YYDKDF (reference sequence). Trimming stripped 4 bases from V and 0 bases from J, with 10 bases between. CDR3 length: 15 amino acids. The CDR3 reads CATSTRTVSNQPQHF. The CDR3 nucleotides read TGTGCCACCAGCACCAGGACAGTTAGCAATCAGCCCCAGCATTTT.

On this clonotype: An end of the junction differs from the germline gene, which may be a read error. The chain employs TRBV7-9 and TRBJ2-7, with D maybe TRBD1 (7 bases). The CDR3 is 14 amino acids. In germline, CDR1 is SEHNR, CDR2 FQNEAQ (reference sequence). CDR3 region: CASSTTRGRDEQCF. The CDR3 DNA follows: TGTGCCAGCAGCACGACAAGGGGGCGGGACGAGCAGTGCTTC. Looking up the rest from reference TRBV7-9 and TRBJ2-7 gives the full variable domain: DTGVSQNPRHKITKRGQNVTFRCDPISEHNRLYWYRQTLGQGPEFLTYFQNEAQLEKSRLLSDRFSAERPKGSFSTLEIQRTEQGDSAMYLCASSTTRGRDEQCFGPGTRLTVT.

This clonotype was recorded many times. The chain links TRBV28 to TRBJ2-3; D is possibly TRBD1 or TRBD2 (6 bases each). This CDR3 is built from 18 residues. Germline V gene lookup returns CDR1 MDHEN and CDR2 SYDVKM. The germline V and J ends were trimmed by 8 bases and 1 base, with 25 bases remaining between them. CDR3 residues: CASRETPGAGRGTDTQYF. For the CDR3, the DNA is TGTGCCAGCCGCGAGACACCGGGGGCGGGACGGGGCACAGATACGCAGTATTTT.

Remarks on this clonotype: Sequence at one end of the junction differs from germline and may be a read error. The chain joins TRBV13 to TRBJ2-7; TRBD1 matches at 7 bases. Per the germline V gene, CDR1 is PRHDT and CDR2 is FYEKMQ (reference sequence). There are 14 residues in the CDR3. The CDR3 sequence is CASSFDRVTYEQCF. CDR3 bases: TGTGCCAGCAGCTTCGACAGGGTAACCTACGAGCAGTGCTTC.

The gene calls are TRBV9 and TRBJ2-3, with TRBD2 as a possible D gene (5 bases). V was pared by 4 bases and J by 0 bases, with 12 bases between. The CDR3 is 15 residues long. CDR1 is SGDLS, CDR2 YYNGEE, per germline. CDR3 residues: CASSPYGVSTDTQYF. Here the CDR3 DNA reads TGTGCCAGCAGCCCATACGGGGTGAGCACAGATACGCAGTATTTT.

This clonotype came up many times. The V call is TRBV30, the J call TRBJ2-2; the D gene is possibly TRBD2 (5 bases). In germline, CDR1 is GTSNPN, CDR2 SVGIG (reference sequence). V was clipped by 5 bases and J by 2 bases, with 9 bases between them. The CDR3 is 13 residues long. CDR3 sequence: CAWVSANTGELFF. Written as DNA, the CDR3 is TGTGCCTGGGTTAGCGCCAACACCGGGGAGCTGTTTTTT.

This clonotype was picked up a small number of times. The chain uses TRBV27 and TRBJ1-2; D not certain. Germline V CDR1 and CDR2: MNHEY, SMNVEV (reference sequence). The CDR3 covers 15 residues. V lost 0 bases to trimming and J lost 4 bases, with 12 bases between them. The CDR3 nucleotides are TGTGCCAGCAGTTTATCACCCCGCAAGTTCTATGGCTACACCTTC. This translates into CASSLSPRKFYGYTF.

This clonotype has at least ten counts. V is TRBV20-1 and J is TRBJ2-1; 16 bases are a match to TRBD2. Per germline, CDR1 DFQATT and CDR2 SNEGSKA (reference sequence). The CDR3 consists of 14 residues. CDR3: CRGLAGGPDNEQFF. The CDR3 DNA follows: TGCAGGGGACTAGCGGGAGGGCCTGACAATGAGCAGTTCTTC.

This clonotype was detected a few times. The V and J genes are TRBV19 and TRBJ2-5; 10 bases map to TRBD2. Germline V lookup: CDR1 LNHDA, CDR2 SQIVND (reference sequence). Unmatched junction bases numbered 7, after V lost 8 bases and J lost 4 bases. This CDR3 has 14 amino acids. CDR3 loop: CASGAGGPRETQYF. Here the CDR3 DNA reads TGTGCCAGTGGAGCGGGAGGGCCGCGAGAGACCCAGTACTTC. The complete variable domain, with remaining parts taken from reference TRBV19 and TRBJ2-5, reads DGGITQSPKYLFRKEGQNVTLSCEQNLNHDAMYWYRQDPGQGLRLIYYSQIVNDFQKGDIAEGYSVSREKKESFPLTVTSAQKNPTAFYLCASGAGGPRETQYFGPGTRLLVL.

This clonotype was counted a few times. The CDR3 coding sequence is TGTGCCAGCAGGAGGGACAATTACAATGAGCAGTTCTTC. Translation gives CASRRDNYNEQFF. The chain employs TRBV12-3 or TRBV12-4 and TRBJ2-1; a weak D match, TRBD1 (6 bases). The length of the CDR3 is 13 residues. V was cut by 6 bases and J by 4 bases, with 10 bases left in between.

This clonotype occurred a few times. The chain recombines TRBV5-6 with TRBJ2-1; TRBD2 matches 13 bases. Germline lookup yields CDR1 SGHDT and CDR2 YYEEEE. After removal of 6 bases from V and 7 bases from J, the junction contained 4 bases not matched to a gene. The CDR3 length is 14 residues. CDR3 nucleotide sequence: TGTGCCAGCAACAGACTAGCGGGAGGTAATGAGCAGTTCTTC. Residues: CASNRLAGGNEQFF.

The gene calls are TRBV7-2 and TRBJ2-1; TRBD2 aligns across 9 bases. Germline lookup yields CDR1 SGHTA and CDR2 FQGNSA. The CDR3 has 18 amino acids. With V trimmed by 6 bases and J by 5 bases, 17 bases remained unmatched. CDR3 bases: TGTGCCAGCAGTCCCGACAGGCCGGGACTAGCCCTAAACAATGAGCAGTTCTTC. Residues: CASSPDRPGLALNNEQFF. The full variable domain, its missing parts supplied by reference TRBV7-2 and TRBJ2-1, is GAGVSQSPSNKVTEKGKDVELRCDPISGHTALYWYRQSLGQGLEFLIYFQGNSAPDKSGLPSDRFSAERTGGSVSTLTIQRTQQEDSAVYLCASSPDRPGLALNNEQFFGPGTRLTVL.

This clonotype came up many times. The J gene is TRBJ2-3, the V gene TRBV20-1; TRBD2 agrees at 10 bases. Germline V gives CDR1 DFQATT, CDR2 SNEGSKA (reference sequence). V was pared by 3 bases and J by 2 bases, with 11 bases of the junction left unmatched. This CDR3 comprises 17 residues. The CDR3 loop reads CSASRETSGFLTDTQYF. The CDR3, as DNA: TGCAGTGCTAGTCGGGAGACTAGCGGGTTCCTCACAGATACGCAGTATTTT.